One sample yielded the 29 T cell receptor beta chains listed below, sequenced in a study of T cells in Graves' hyperthyroidism and ophthalmopathy. Researchers amplified the TCR beta CDR3 regions from RNA transcripts. Using the HTBI primer set, a first-round RT-PCR was run on the TCR CDR3. TCRdb reprocessed the multiplex PCR reads via MiXCR and lists one record per CDR3 protein. Of 350,000 or so distinct CDR3 sequences in the sample, approximately 18% were seen once. Sequencing was performed on blood. The receptors were sampled from a woman under 40 with Graves' hyperthyroidism that later progressed to Graves' ophthalmopathy.

This clonotype was seen ten or more times. The gene calls are TRBV5-1 and TRBJ2-5, with 14 bases aligning to TRBD2. Germline V gene lookup returns CDR1 SGHRS and CDR2 YFSETQ. The V and J ends lost 3 bases and 2 bases, in that order; junction bases with no gene match: 6. The CDR3 covers 17 residues. CDR3 amino acids: CASSWTSGGRLQETQYF. The CDR3 nucleotides read TGCGCCAGCAGCTGGACTAGCGGGGGGCGACTACAAGAGACCCAGTACTTC.

The chain couples TRBV11-2 to TRBJ2-1; no definite D call. Trimming removed 1 base from V and 6 bases from J, with 10 bases in between. The germline CDR1 and CDR2 sequences are SGHAT and FQNNGV. The CDR3 is 14 residues long. Here the CDR3 reads CASSLGRGGNEQFF. CDR3 sequence (DNA): TGTGCCAGCAGCTTAGGGAGAGGTGGCAATGAGCAGTTCTTC.

This clonotype was observed a few times. This chain uses TRBV19 with TRBJ1-1; D might be TRBD1 (5 bases). CDR1 is LNHDA, CDR2 SQIVND, per germline (reference sequence). Trimming took off 0 bases at V and 2 bases at J, with 13 bases between the two ends. The CDR3 is made up of 16 amino acids. CDR3 in DNA: TGTGCCAGTAGTATAGACCCAGACAGTCCCAACACTGAAGCTTTCTTT. Its translation is CASSIDPDSPNTEAFF.

This clonotype has at least ten counts. The V and J genes are TRBV19 and TRBJ2-7; D tentatively fits TRBD1 or TRBD2 (5 bases each). Germline values: CDR1 LNHDA, CDR2 SQIVND (reference sequence). The CDR3 has 15 residues. V was cut by 7 bases and J by 0 bases, with 16 bases left in between. The CDR3 spells CASKPGTDNSYEQYF. CDR3 coding DNA: TGTGCCAGTAAGCCAGGGACGGACAACTCCTACGAGCAGTACTTC.

This clonotype was recorded at least ten times. The rearrangement uses TRBV7-2 and TRBJ1-2, with D tentatively TRBD1 (5 bases). The CDR3 runs to 13 residues. Germline loops: CDR1 SGHTA, CDR2 FQGNSA. Trimming stripped 1 base from V and 7 bases from J, with 10 bases between. The CDR3: CASSLERGRGYTF. The CDR3 nucleotides read TGTGCCAGCAGCTTAGAGAGGGGTCGTGGCTACACCTTC. The full variable domain, rest sourced from reference TRBV7-2 and TRBJ1-2, is GAGVSQSPSNKVTEKGKDVELRCDPISGHTALYWYRQSLGQGLEFLIYFQGNSAPDKSGLPSDRFSAERTGGSVSTLTIQRTQQEDSAVYLCASSLERGRGYTFGSGTRLTVV.

The chain has TRBV11-3 and TRBJ2-1, with TRBD2 identical over 10 bases. Trimming removed 8 bases from V and 6 bases from J; junction bases left unmatched: 4. Germline CDR1 is SGHNT and CDR2 is YENEEA. This CDR3 spans 13 amino acids. The CDR3 DNA sequence: TGTGCCAGCGCTACTAGCGGGGCCAATGAGCAGTTCTTC. Amino acid sequence: CASATSGANEQFF. Based on the CDR3 plus reference TRBV11-3 and TRBJ2-1, the full variable domain is EAGVVQSPRYKIIEKKQPVAFWCNPISGHNTLYWYLQNLGQGPELLIRYENEEAVDDSQLPKDRFSAERLKGVDSTLKIQPAELGDSAVYLCASATSGANEQFFGPGTRLTVL.

This clonotype showed up many times. V and J are TRBV27 and TRBJ2-7, with 8 bases fitting TRBD1. J lost 2 bases, V lost 2 bases, and 5 bases had no gene match. The germline V gene has CDR1 MNHEY and CDR2 SMNVEV (reference sequence). The CDR3 covers 15 residues. In DNA form, the CDR3 reads TGTGCCAGCAGTTTAGGACAGGGAGAAGCCTACGAGCAGTACTTC. It encodes CASSLGQGEAYEQYF.

The gene calls are TRBV7-9 and TRBJ1-2; D is perhaps TRBD1 (6 bases). The germline CDR1 and CDR2 sequences are SEHNR and FQNEAQ (reference sequence). CDR3 length: 14 residues. The germline V and J ends were trimmed by 1 base and 4 bases, with 10 bases remaining between them. This CDR3 reads CASSLGGHGYGYTF. In nucleotides, the CDR3 is TGTGCCAGCAGCTTAGGGGGGCACGGCTATGGCTACACCTTC.

The table lists this clonotype with many counts. The chain uses TRBV2 and TRBJ2-2; D is possibly TRBD2 (6 bases). The ends were cut back, 1 base at V and 5 bases at J, with 8 bases in the middle. The CDR3 consists of 14 residues. The germline V gene has CDR1 SNHLY and CDR2 FYNNEI. The CDR3 sequence: CASSEGLATGELFF. The CDR3 DNA reads as TGTGCCAGCAGTGAAGGGCTAGCGACCGGGGAGCTGTTTTTT.

With regard to this clonotype: One end of the junction does not line up with germline, which may come from a read error. The V gene is TRBV27, the J gene TRBJ2-2; D not certain. This CDR3 region has 15 residues. CDR1 MNHEY and CDR2 SMNVEV come from the germline V gene (reference sequence). This CDR3 reads CVSSLRPTRSGELFF. In DNA form, the CDR3 reads TGTGTCAGCAGTTTACGGCCGACGCGGTCCGGGGAGCTGTTTTTT.

V is TRBV10-3 and J is TRBJ1-1, with unresolved D. This CDR3 is built from 13 residues. The germline CDR1 and CDR2 sequences are ENHRY and SYGVKD. V lost 2 bases and J 4 bases, leaving 8 bases between the germline ends. Written as DNA, the CDR3 is TGTGCCATCAGTGAGCCCGGGCGCACTGAAGCTTTCTTT. It specifies CAISEPGRTEAFF.

This clonotype was seen repeatedly, ten times or more. The chain couples TRBV2 to TRBJ2-5; 8 bases line up with TRBD2. Per germline, CDR1 SNHLY and CDR2 FYNNEI. This CDR3 contains 14 residues. With 3 bases clipped from V and 3 bases from J, the junction kept 3 bases outside the gene matches. DNA for the CDR3: TGTGCCAGCAGTGAGACTAGCGCCAAAGAGACCCAGTACTTC. It translates to CASSETSAKETQYF.

The sample holds many counts of this clonotype. The chain joins TRBV5-1 to TRBJ2-7; D perhaps matches TRBD2 (5 bases). The CDR3 spans 15 residues. Germline CDR1 reads SGHRS; CDR2 reads YFSETQ. V shed 0 bases and J shed 5 bases, with 15 bases lying between them. The CDR3 DNA reads as TGCGCCAGCAGCTTGGACGCTGGACTGAGCAACGAGCAGTACTTC. Amino acid sequence: CASSLDAGLSNEQYF.

V is TRBV19 and J is TRBJ2-1; tentatively, D is TRBD1 or TRBD2 (5 bases each). This CDR3 has 14 residues. Germline V lookup: CDR1 LNHDA, CDR2 SQIVND (reference sequence). Trimming shortened V by 4 bases and J by 12 bases, and 19 bases separated the two germline ends. CDR3 residues: CASSTGTSLAGQFF. In DNA form, the CDR3 reads TGTGCCAGTAGTACCGGGACCTCGTTAGCTGGGCAGTTCTTC.

The J gene is TRBJ2-7, the V gene TRBV7-9; either TRBD1 or TRBD2 may fit D (5 bases each). The germline CDR1 and CDR2 sequences are SEHNR and FQNEAQ (reference sequence). The CDR3 spans 15 residues. Deletions cut 0 bases from V and 9 bases from J, with 18 bases between. The CDR3 DNA sequence: TGTGCCAGCAGCTTAGCACAGGACTCAGGGTTGGGGCAGTACTTC. Translated: CASSLAQDSGLGQYF.

This clonotype has at least ten counts. The V and J genes are TRBV18 and TRBJ1-2; a possible D gene is TRBD1 (5 bases). The CDR3 is 15 residues long. Trimming pared 3 bases from V and 2 bases from J, leaving 13 bases between. Germline CDR1 is KGHSH and CDR2 is LQKENI. The CDR3 loop reads CASSPINDRNYGYTF. The CDR3 DNA sequence: TGTGCCAGCTCACCGATTAACGACAGAAACTATGGCTACACCTTC.

This clonotype appeared a few times. V gene TRBV2 combines with J gene TRBJ1-1; D is unresolved. The V end lost 1 base, the J end lost 1 base, and 10 bases lay between the germline ends. CDR1 and CDR2 (germline): SNHLY, FYNNEI. There are 15 residues in the CDR3. The CDR3 protein is CASSEEDWENTEAFF. The CDR3 DNA reads TGTGCCAGCAGTGAAGAGGATTGGGAGAACACTGAAGCTTTCTTT.

In this sample, this clonotype turned up many times. V and J are TRBV29-1 and TRBJ2-6; TRBD1 matches at 7 bases. There are 14 residues in the CDR3. Germline CDR1 SQVTM, CDR2 ANQGSEA. V shed 6 bases, J shed 0 bases, and the junction held 2 bases outside the gene matches. The CDR3 DNA is TGCAGCGTAGGGGACAGCTCTGGGGCCAACGTCCTGACTTTC. Translated, it gives CSVGDSSGANVLTF.

This clonotype has a count of ten or more. DNA for the CDR3: TGTGCCATCAATGAACTAGCTCGCTCCGAGCAGTACTTC. Translating gives CAINELARSEQYF. The rearrangement links TRBV10-3 to TRBJ2-7; TRBD2 might be the D (6 bases). This CDR3 is built from 13 residues. The V end lost 7 bases, the J end lost 6 bases, and 16 bases lay between the germline ends. CDR1 is ENHRY, CDR2 SYGVKD, per germline.

Concerning this clonotype: A read error may be the cause here, since a much bigger clone is one base away. The V call is TRBV27, the J call TRBJ1-2; a possible D gene is TRBD1 (5 bases). CDR1 and CDR2 (germline): MNHEY, SMNVEV (reference sequence). This CDR3 region has 14 residues. CDR3 region: CTGSLSQGSYGYTF. CDR3 nucleotide sequence: TGTACCGGCAGTTTATCGCAGGGTAGCTATGGCTACACCTTC.

As for this clonotype: This could be a read error, since a much larger clone is one nucleotide away. The chain is built from TRBV3-1 and TRBJ2-1; 7 nucleotides line up with TRBD2. The ends lost 6 bases at V and 5 bases at J; junction bases unmatched: 19. The CDR3 consists of 18 residues. Germline lookup yields CDR1 LGHDT and CDR2 YNNKEL (reference sequence). The CDR3 sequence is CASRPTLRSGKTNNEQFF. The CDR3 coding sequence is TGTGCCAGCAGACCCACACTACGGAGCGGGAAAACTAACAATGAGCAGTTCTTC.

This clonotype was counted a few times. The rearrangement links TRBV3-1 to TRBJ1-1; the match to TRBD1 covers 7 bases. Unmatched junction bases numbered 10, after V lost 3 bases and J lost 3 bases. The V gene's germline CDR1 is LGHDT and CDR2 YNNKEL (reference sequence). The CDR3 runs to 16 residues. CDR3 sequence reads: CASSHGGGQIYTEAFF. DNA for the CDR3: TGTGCCAGCAGCCATGGGGGGGGACAGATTTACACTGAAGCTTTCTTT.

V gene TRBV7-9 combines with J gene TRBJ1-4; maybe TRBD1 (5 bases). Deletions cut 4 bases from V and 8 bases from J, with 14 bases between. CDR1 and CDR2 from the germline V gene are SEHNR and FQNEAQ (reference sequence). This CDR3 is built from 14 residues. The chain's CDR3 is CASSSPGPGEKLFF. The CDR3 region has the DNA TGTGCCAGCAGCTCGCCGGGACCGGGGGAAAAACTGTTTTTT.

This chain joins TRBV2 and TRBJ2-1; the match to TRBD2 covers 11 bases. With V trimmed by 5 bases and J by 5 bases, 5 bases remained unmatched. Germline-derived CDR1 and CDR2 are SNHLY and FYNNEI. The CDR3 sequence is 15 residues long. The CDR3, as DNA: TGTGCCAGCAGTTTCGGGACTAGCGGACACAATGAGCAGTTCTTC. It yields the protein CASSFGTSGHNEQFF.

This clonotype was picked up many times. The chain joins TRBV29-1 to TRBJ2-5, with 10 positions matching TRBD2. The V gene end was trimmed by 6 bases and the J gene end by 5 bases; junction bases not matched to a gene: 6. The CDR3 is 13 amino acids. CDR1 is SQVTM and CDR2 is ANQGSEA in the germline V gene. The CDR3 sequence is CSVASGSGETQYF. In DNA form, the CDR3 reads TGCAGCGTCGCTAGCGGGAGTGGGGAGACCCAGTACTTC.

At least ten counts were recorded for this clonotype. V is TRBV6-1 and J is TRBJ1-1; no reliable D call. Deletions cut 3 bases from V and 0 bases from J, with 17 bases between. The length of the CDR3 is 17 residues. Germline lookup yields CDR1 MNHNS and CDR2 SASEGT. CDR3 region: CASSDAPRMYLNTEAFF. DNA for the CDR3: TGTGCCAGCAGTGACGCACCCCGCATGTACTTGAACACTGAAGCTTTCTTT.

Details on this clonotype: This clone may be a read error of a much larger clone one base away. The chain employs TRBV27 and TRBJ2-3; TRBD2 is a possible D gene (5 bases). This CDR3 contains 14 residues. CDR1 MNHEY and CDR2 SMNVEV come from the germline V gene (reference sequence). CDR3 nucleotides: TGTGCCAGCAAGGTGGCCCCGACTACAGATATGCAGTATTTT. This gives the protein CASKVAPTTDMQYF.

This clonotype was picked up many times. The chain is built from TRBV30 and TRBJ2-7, with 8 bases aligning to TRBD1. The germline V gene encodes CDR1 GTSNPN and CDR2 SVGIG (reference sequence). This CDR3 comprises 17 residues. V shed 5 bases and J 0 bases; nucleotides not matched to a gene: 15. The CDR3 loop is CAWRGPRDRPSSYEQYF. CDR3 DNA: TGTGCCTGGCGTGGACCTCGGGACAGGCCGAGCTCCTACGAGCAGTACTTC.

The CDR3 reads CASSFFWRGGTDTQYF. As DNA, the CDR3 is TGTGCCAGCAGCTTTTTCTGGCGGGGGGGCACAGATACGCAGTATTTT. The chain employs TRBV5-4 and TRBJ2-3, with 8 bases aligning to TRBD2. Unmatched junction bases numbered 6, after V lost 2 bases and J lost 1 base. The CDR3 spans 16 residues. CDR1 SGHNT and CDR2 YYREEE come from the germline V gene (reference sequence).